The 27 T cell receptor beta chains below all came from one sample that was sequenced in a study of a mutant IDH1 vaccine in newly diagnosed glioma. As to time point: week 5, during vaccination. Every vaccination contained 300 ug of the mutant IDH1 20-mer peptide and was paired with topical imiquimod. No antigens are known for them. Assay used: immunoSEQ multiplex PCR; TCRdb lists only in-frame clones, some missing. The sample yields about 38,000 clones, about 80% seen once. This sample comprised PBMCs, obtained from a glioma patient whose treatment included an IDH1 peptide vaccine. The source of these receptors is a man in his forties or fifties with glioma.

This clone was recorded a few times. This rearrangement joins TRBV9 to TRBJ1-1; D is undetermined. The CDR3 runs 14 residues. In germline, CDR1 is SGDLS, CDR2 YYNGEE. Trimming removed 2 bases from V and 7 bases from J, with 15 bases in between. The CDR3 sequence: CASSVGPENGEAFF. The CDR3 DNA follows: TGTGCCAGCAGCGTCGGGCCAGAGAACGGTGAAGCTTTCTTT. Complete variable domain (other parts from reference TRBV9 and TRBJ1-1): DSGVTQTPKHLITATGQRVTLRCSPRSGDLSVYWYQQSLDQGLQFLIQYYNGEERAKGNILERFSAQQFPDLHSELNLSSLELGDSALYFCASSVGPENGEAFFGQGTRLTVV.

The gene calls are TRBV13 and TRBJ2-7, with TRBD1 as a possible D gene (5 bases). The CDR3 covers 15 residues. The V and J ends lost 5 bases and 2 bases respectively, with 16 bases between them. The germline V gene has CDR1 PRHDT and CDR2 FYEKMQ (reference sequence). The CDR3 sequence: CASSPHGQGPYEQYF. Here the CDR3 DNA reads TGTGCCAGCAGCCCCCACGGGCAGGGTCCCTACGAGCAGTACTTC.

This rearrangement joins TRBV2 to TRBJ2-5; D remains ambiguous. Trimming shortened V by 4 bases and J by 7 bases, and 16 bases separated the two germline ends. This CDR3 has 14 residues. Per germline, CDR1 SNHLY and CDR2 FYNNEI. The CDR3 reads CASSVEPNLGTQYF. In DNA, the CDR3 is TGTGCCAGCAGTGTAGAGCCGAACCTTGGGACCCAGTACTTC.

V usage is TRBV11-3 and J usage is TRBJ2-7; D remains ambiguous. The length of the CDR3 is 13 residues. Germline-derived CDR1 and CDR2 are SGHNT and YENEEA. Trimming took off 2 bases at V and 7 bases at J, with 12 bases between the two ends. As DNA, the CDR3 is TGTGCCAGCAGCTTATCGGTTCTTGGGGAGCAGTACTTC. Its translation: CASSLSVLGEQYF.

This chain links TRBV7-2 with TRBJ2-7; D possibly corresponds to TRBD1 (5 bases). Trimming left V 4 bases short and J 3 bases short, with 25 bases between. CDR1 is SGHTA, CDR2 FQGNSA, per germline. The length of the CDR3 is 18 residues. Here the CDR3 DNA reads TGTGCCAGCAGCTGGGGCAGGTTTGGGCCAGGTCCTAACTACGAGCAGTACTTC. As protein: CASSWGRFGPGPNYEQYF.

This clone came up a few times. The genes are TRBV5-1 and TRBJ1-6; tentative D call: TRBD1 (6 bases). The germline V gene has CDR1 SGHRS and CDR2 YFSETQ. There are 16 residues in the CDR3. The V gene lost 4 bases and the J gene lost 8 bases, with 19 bases spanning the gap. The CDR3 is CASSINPGGVDSPLHF. The CDR3 DNA is TGCGCCAGCAGCATAAACCCGGGGGGCGTCGATTCACCCCTCCACTTT. Based on the CDR3 plus reference TRBV5-1 and TRBJ1-6, the full variable domain is KAGVTQTPRYLIKTRGQQVTLSCSPISGHRSVSWYQQTPGQGLQFLFEYFSETQRNKGNFPGRFSGRQFSNSRSEMNVSTLELGDSALYLCASSINPGGVDSPLHFGNGTRLTVT.

The V gene is TRBV6-5, the J gene TRBJ2-7; D may be TRBD2 (6 bases). The CDR3 consists of 15 residues. In germline, CDR1 is MNHEY, CDR2 SVGAGI. V lost 4 bases and J lost 3, with 16 bases in between. The CDR3 here is CASSSAGGIVYEQYF. DNA of the CDR3: TGTGCCAGCAGTTCTGCCGGGGGTATCGTCTACGAGCAGTACTTC.

The chain recombines TRBV5-6 with TRBJ2-7, with D possibly matching TRBD2 (6 bases). The V gene lost 4 bases and the J gene lost 2 bases, with 16 bases spanning the gap. CDR3 length equals 15 residues. Germline V gene lookup returns CDR1 SGHDT and CDR2 YYEEEE. Here the CDR3 reads CASSNTGTPPYEQYF. The CDR3 DNA reads as TGTGCCAGCAGCAACACCGGGACTCCACCCTACGAGCAGTACTTC.

This chain joins TRBV7-9 and TRBJ2-1; D may be TRBD2 (5 bases). Germline assignment: CDR1 SEHNR and CDR2 FQNEAQ (reference sequence). CDR3 length: 17 amino acids. Trimming stripped 5 bases from V and 0 bases from J, with 17 bases between. CDR3 protein: CASSQTGRAGSYNEQFF. CDR3 nucleotide sequence: TGTGCCAGCAGCCAAACTGGACGGGCGGGCTCCTACAATGAGCAGTTCTTC. The full variable domain, its missing parts supplied by reference TRBV7-9 and TRBJ2-1, is DTGVSQNPRHKITKRGQNVTFRCDPISEHNRLYWYRQTLGQGPEFLTYFQNEAQLEKSRLLSDRFSAERPKGSFSTLEIQRTEQGDSAMYLCASSQTGRAGSYNEQFFGPGTRLTVL.

DNA for the CDR3: TGCAGCGTGATCCAGGGGGCTGGAAACACCATATATTTT. The encoded protein is CSVIQGAGNTIYF. This chain links TRBV29-1 with TRBJ1-3; 7 bases match TRBD1. Trimming removed 6 bases from V and 2 bases from J; junction bases left unmatched: 4. CDR3 length: 13 amino acids. CDR1 is SQVTM, CDR2 ANQGSEA, per germline.

The chain carries TRBV4-2 and TRBJ2-2, with 10 bases fitting TRBD2. The V gene's germline CDR1 is LGHNA and CDR2 YNFKEQ. This CDR3 is built from 17 residues. V dropped 4 bases and J dropped 5; count of bases not matched to a gene: 10. For the CDR3, the DNA is TGTGCCAGCAGCCGAGCGCAAGGGACTAGCGAAACCGGGGAGCTGTTTTTT. As protein: CASSRAQGTSETGELFF.

This clone appeared once. The V call is TRBV5-1, the J call TRBJ2-5; TRBD2 might be the D (6 bases). The V gene lost 4 bases and the J gene lost 5 bases, with 15 bases spanning the gap. Germline assignment: CDR1 SGHRS and CDR2 YFSETQ. The CDR3 runs 14 residues. This CDR3 is CASSPRSGEETQYF. CDR3 sequence (DNA): TGCGCCAGCAGCCCCCGGTCGGGGGAGGAGACCCAGTACTTC.

The rearrangement uses TRBV19 and TRBJ2-1; weak D call: TRBD1 (5 bases). This CDR3 has 15 residues. Germline assignment: CDR1 LNHDA and CDR2 SQIVND (reference sequence). The V gene lost 6 bases and the J gene lost 4 bases, with 16 bases spanning the gap. CDR3 DNA: TGTGCCAGTAGCAGGAAGGGGTCTACTTACAATGAGCAGTTCTTC. This encodes CASSRKGSTYNEQFF.

This clone was recorded only once. The genes are TRBV19 and TRBJ2-5; 7 bases agree with TRBD1. This CDR3 contains 16 residues. Unmatched junction bases numbered 10, after V lost 3 bases and J lost 3 bases. Germline lookup yields CDR1 LNHDA and CDR2 SQIVND (reference sequence). In DNA, the CDR3 is TGTGCCAGTAGTATTCGCCCCAGAGGGGGCGAAGAGACCCAGTACTTC. It codes for CASSIRPRGGEETQYF.

V is TRBV2 and J is TRBJ1-5; a weak D match, TRBD1 (6 bases). Per germline, CDR1 SNHLY and CDR2 FYNNEI. V dropped 6 bases and J dropped 2 bases, with 14 bases sitting between them. This CDR3 region has 15 residues. CDR3 residues: CASRVQGLGNQPQHF. CDR3 coding DNA: TGTGCCAGCAGGGTACAGGGTCTTGGCAATCAGCCCCAGCATTTT.

The chain employs TRBV30 and TRBJ1-2; weak D call: TRBD1 (5 bases). V lost 2 bases, J lost 1 base, and 11 bases lay in between. The CDR3 runs 14 residues. CDR1 GTSNPN and CDR2 SVGIG come from the germline V gene (reference sequence). CDR3 residues: CAWSRAGLNYGYTF. Here the CDR3 DNA reads TGTGCCTGGAGTAGGGCAGGGCTTAACTATGGCTACACCTTC. The full variable domain, rest sourced from reference TRBV30 and TRBJ1-2, is SQTIHQWPATLVQPVGSPLSLECTVEGTSNPNLYWYRQAAGRGLQLLFYSVGIGQISSEVPQNLSASRPQDRQFILSSKKLLLSDSGFYLCAWSRAGLNYGYTFGSGTRLTVV.

This chain uses TRBV7-9 with TRBJ1-1, with 7 bases fitting TRBD1. The germline V gene encodes CDR1 SEHNR and CDR2 FQNEAQ (reference sequence). The CDR3 sequence is 14 residues long. The V segment lost 5 bases and the J segment 1 base; nucleotides outside the gene matches: 4. CDR3 in DNA: TGTGCCAGCAGCGTAGACAGGGAGAACACTGAAGCTTTCTTT. Its translation is CASSVDRENTEAFF.

This clone was seen just once. The rearrangement joins TRBV9 to TRBJ2-7; 7 nucleotides match TRBD1. Germline CDR1 SGDLS, CDR2 YYNGEE. The V gene end was trimmed by 4 bases and the J gene end by 1 base; junction bases not matched to a gene: 2. The CDR3 has 13 residues. DNA for the CDR3: TGTGCCAGCAGCTCGGGACAGTCCTACGAGCAGTACTTC. This gives the protein CASSSGQSYEQYF.

This clone showed up just once. The V gene is TRBV6-5, the J gene TRBJ1-2; D uncertain. The CDR3 is made up of 15 amino acids. V was shortened by 1 base and J by 4 bases, with 13 bases between the two germline ends. Germline V gene data show CDR1 as MNHEY and CDR2 as SVGAGI. This CDR3 is CASSYYKTGSYGYTF. The CDR3 DNA reads TGTGCCAGCAGTTACTACAAGACCGGGAGCTATGGCTACACCTTC.

The rearrangement joins TRBV2 to TRBJ1-4; D not certain. Germline V gives CDR1 SNHLY, CDR2 FYNNEI. The CDR3 covers 11 residues. V was trimmed by 2 bases and J by 7 bases, leaving 2 bases between them. The CDR3 here is CASSEIEKLFF. CDR3 DNA: TGTGCCAGCAGTGAAATTGAAAAACTGTTTTTT.

V and J are TRBV5-4 and TRBJ1-2; D possibly corresponds to TRBD1 (5 bases). The germline V gene encodes CDR1 SGHNT and CDR2 YYREEE (reference sequence). V shed 3 bases and J shed 0 bases, with 9 bases lying between them. This CDR3 spans 14 amino acids. The CDR3 region is CASSSGHANYGYTF. In nucleotides, the CDR3 is TGTGCCAGCAGCTCAGGACATGCTAACTATGGCTACACCTTC.

This clone was observed a handful of times. CDR3 sequence (DNA): TGTGCCACCAGCAGAGAGGGATATCGGGGACTGAACACTGAAGCTTTCTTT. It specifies CATSREGYRGLNTEAFF. The V call is TRBV15, the J call TRBJ1-1, with D possibly matching TRBD1 (5 bases). The germline gives CDR1 LNHNV, CDR2 YYDKDF (reference sequence). The CDR3 spans 17 residues. Trimming removed 0 bases from V and 0 bases from J, with 14 bases in between. Variable domain in full (rest from reference TRBV15 and TRBJ1-1): DAMVIQNPRYQVTQFGKPVTLSCSQTLNHNVMYWYQQKSSQAPKLLFHYYDKDFNNEADTPDNFQSRRPNTSFCFLDIRSPGLGDTAMYLCATSREGYRGLNTEAFFGQGTRLTVV.

This clone was seen only a few times. This chain uses TRBV7-8 with TRBJ1-2, with D tentatively TRBD1 (5 bases). Germline CDR1 SGHVS, CDR2 FQNEAQ. The V and J ends lost 4 bases and 3 bases respectively, with 9 bases between them. The CDR3 is made up of 13 amino acids. CDR3 nucleotides: TGTGCCAGCAGCTCGGGACTATACTATGGCTACACCTTC. Its translation: CASSSGLYYGYTF.

The V gene is TRBV10-1, the J gene TRBJ2-7, with D possibly being TRBD1 (6 bases). Trimming cost V 1 base and J 0 bases, with 10 bases left between them. This CDR3 has 15 residues. Per germline, CDR1 WNHNN and CDR2 SYGVQD (reference sequence). DNA of the CDR3: TGCGCCAGCAGTGAGTATAGGGGGAGCTCCTACGAGCAGTACTTC. Translating it yields CASSEYRGSSYEQYF.

This clone was seen only a few times. The rearrangement joins TRBV7-2 to TRBJ1-2; TRBD1 might be the D (5 bases). V was pared by 5 bases and J by 7 bases, with 14 bases between. The CDR3 consists of 13 residues. Per the germline V gene, CDR1 is SGHTA and CDR2 is FQGNSA. The CDR3 region has the DNA TGTGCCAGCAGCCGCCCGCAGGGAATTGGCTACACCTTC. Translation: CASSRPQGIGYTF.

The chain uses TRBV6-1 and TRBJ1-1, with TRBD1 matching over 7 bases. V lost 2 bases to trimming and J lost 10 bases; unmatched junction nucleotides: 4. The CDR3 runs 12 residues. Per germline, CDR1 MNHNS and CDR2 SASEGT. The CDR3 DNA sequence: TGTGCCAGCAGTGAATCGAGGGGGCGAGCTTTCTTT. Its protein product is CASSESRGRAFF.

There are a few counts of this clone. This chain connects TRBV18 to TRBJ1-1, with D uncertain. From germline, CDR1 is KGHSH and CDR2 LQKENI. Trimming shortened V by 3 bases and J by 1 base, and 9 bases separated the two germline ends. This CDR3 contains 14 residues. The CDR3 sequence is CASSPQKANTEAFF. Here the CDR3 DNA reads TGTGCCAGCTCACCGCAAAAGGCGAACACTGAAGCTTTCTTT.